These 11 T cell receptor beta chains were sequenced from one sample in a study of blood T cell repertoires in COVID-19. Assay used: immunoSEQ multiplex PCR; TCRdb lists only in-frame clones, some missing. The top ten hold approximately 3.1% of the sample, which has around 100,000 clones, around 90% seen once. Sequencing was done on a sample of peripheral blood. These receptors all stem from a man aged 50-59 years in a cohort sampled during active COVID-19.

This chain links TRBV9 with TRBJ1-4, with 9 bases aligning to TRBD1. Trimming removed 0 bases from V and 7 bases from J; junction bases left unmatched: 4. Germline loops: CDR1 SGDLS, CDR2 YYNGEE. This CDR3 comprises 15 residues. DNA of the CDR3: TGTGCCAGCAGCGTAGCCCCGGGACAGGGTGAAAAACTGTTTTTT. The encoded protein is CASSVAPGQGEKLFF. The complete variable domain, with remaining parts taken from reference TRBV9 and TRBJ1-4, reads DSGVTQTPKHLITATGQRVTLRCSPRSGDLSVYWYQQSLDQGLQFLIQYYNGEERAKGNILERFSAQQFPDLHSELNLSSLELGDSALYFCASSVAPGQGEKLFFGSGTQLSVL.

The CDR3 reads CASSPQTSGVSTDTQYF. CDR3 in DNA: TGTGCCAGCTCACCGCAGACTAGCGGGGTTAGCACAGATACGCAGTATTTT. The V and J genes are TRBV18 and TRBJ2-3; TRBD2 agrees at 11 bases. The CDR3 is made up of 17 amino acids. Germline lookup yields CDR1 KGHSH and CDR2 LQKENI. Trimming removed 3 bases from V and 0 bases from J; junction bases left unmatched: 5.

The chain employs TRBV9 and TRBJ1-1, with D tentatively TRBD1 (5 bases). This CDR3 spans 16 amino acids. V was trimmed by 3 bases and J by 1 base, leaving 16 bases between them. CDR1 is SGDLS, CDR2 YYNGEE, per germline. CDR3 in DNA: TGTGCCAGCAGCGCCCCCCCCGGACAAAAGAACACTGAAGCTTTCTTT. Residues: CASSAPPGQKNTEAFF. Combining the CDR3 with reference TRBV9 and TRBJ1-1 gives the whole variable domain DSGVTQTPKHLITATGQRVTLRCSPRSGDLSVYWYQQSLDQGLQFLIQYYNGEERAKGNILERFSAQQFPDLHSELNLSSLELGDSALYFCASSAPPGQKNTEAFFGQGTRLTVV.

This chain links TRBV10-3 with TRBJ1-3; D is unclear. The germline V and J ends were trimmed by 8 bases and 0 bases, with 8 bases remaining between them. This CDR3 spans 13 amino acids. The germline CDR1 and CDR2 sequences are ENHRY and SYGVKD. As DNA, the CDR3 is TGTGCCATCCACTCCCTCTCTGGAAACACCATATATTTT. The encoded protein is CAIHSLSGNTIYF.

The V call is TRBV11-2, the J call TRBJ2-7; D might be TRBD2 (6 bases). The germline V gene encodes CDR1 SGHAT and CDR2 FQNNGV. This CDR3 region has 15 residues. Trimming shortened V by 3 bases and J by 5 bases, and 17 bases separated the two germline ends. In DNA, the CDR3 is TGTGCCAGCAGCTTGGGGGGATCGGGTGTCCACGAGCAGTACGTC. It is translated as CASSLGGSGVHEQYV.

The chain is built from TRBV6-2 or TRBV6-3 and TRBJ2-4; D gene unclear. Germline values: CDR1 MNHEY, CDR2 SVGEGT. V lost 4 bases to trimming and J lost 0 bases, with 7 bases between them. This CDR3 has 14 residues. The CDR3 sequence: CASSLTAAKNIQYF. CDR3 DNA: TGTGCCAGCAGTTTGACTGCAGCCAAAAACATTCAGTACTTC.

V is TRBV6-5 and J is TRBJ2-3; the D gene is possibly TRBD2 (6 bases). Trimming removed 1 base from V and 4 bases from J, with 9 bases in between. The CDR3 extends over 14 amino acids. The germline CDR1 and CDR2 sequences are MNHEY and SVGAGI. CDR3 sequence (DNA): TGTGCCAGCAGTTACTGGGGACTTTCAGATACGCAGTATTTT. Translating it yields CASSYWGLSDTQYF.

CDR3 amino acids: CASSVDAAGSYGYTF. Written as DNA, the CDR3 is TGTGCCAGCAGCGTAGACGCCGCGGGGTCCTATGGCTACACCTTC. The rearrangement uses TRBV9 and TRBJ1-2, with unresolved D. The germline V gene encodes CDR1 SGDLS and CDR2 YYNGEE. The V end was cut by 0 bases, the J end by 4 bases, with 13 bases between. CDR3 length equals 15 residues.

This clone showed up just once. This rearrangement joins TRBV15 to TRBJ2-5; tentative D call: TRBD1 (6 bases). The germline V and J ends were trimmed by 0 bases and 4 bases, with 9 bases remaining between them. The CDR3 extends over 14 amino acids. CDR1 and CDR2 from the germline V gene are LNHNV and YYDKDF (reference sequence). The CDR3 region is CATSRETGLETQYF. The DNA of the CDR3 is TGTGCCACCAGCAGAGAAACAGGGTTAGAGACCCAGTACTTC. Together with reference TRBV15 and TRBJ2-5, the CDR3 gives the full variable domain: DAMVIQNPRYQVTQFGKPVTLSCSQTLNHNVMYWYQQKSSQAPKLLFHYYDKDFNNEADTPDNFQSRRPNTSFCFLDIRSPGLGDTAMYLCATSRETGLETQYFGPGTRLLVL.

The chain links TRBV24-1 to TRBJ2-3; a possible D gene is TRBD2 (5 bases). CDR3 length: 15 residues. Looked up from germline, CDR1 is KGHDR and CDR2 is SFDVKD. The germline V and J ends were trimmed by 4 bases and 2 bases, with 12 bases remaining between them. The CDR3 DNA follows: TGTGCCACCAGTGAACCGAGAGGGAACACAGATACGCAGTATTTT. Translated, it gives CATSEPRGNTDTQYF.

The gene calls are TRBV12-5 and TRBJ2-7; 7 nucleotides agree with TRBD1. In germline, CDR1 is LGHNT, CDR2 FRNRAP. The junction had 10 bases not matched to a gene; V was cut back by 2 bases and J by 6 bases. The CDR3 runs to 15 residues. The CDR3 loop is CASGLNRGRDLEQYF. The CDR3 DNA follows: TGTGCTAGTGGTTTGAACAGGGGTAGGGATCTCGAGCAGTACTTC.